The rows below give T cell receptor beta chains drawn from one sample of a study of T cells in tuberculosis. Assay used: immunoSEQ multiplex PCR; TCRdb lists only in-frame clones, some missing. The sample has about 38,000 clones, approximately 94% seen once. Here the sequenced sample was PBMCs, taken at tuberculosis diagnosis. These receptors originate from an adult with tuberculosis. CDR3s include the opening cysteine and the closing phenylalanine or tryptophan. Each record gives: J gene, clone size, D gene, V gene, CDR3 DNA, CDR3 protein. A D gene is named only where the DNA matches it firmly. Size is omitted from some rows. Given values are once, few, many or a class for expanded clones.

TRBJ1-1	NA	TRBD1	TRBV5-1	TGCGCCAGCAGCTCGCAGGGGGAGACTGAAGCTTTCTTT	CASSSQGETEAFF
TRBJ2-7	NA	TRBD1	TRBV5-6	TGTGCCAGCAGCGACAGGGTAAAACATACCTACGAGCAGTACTTC	CASSDRVKHTYEQYF
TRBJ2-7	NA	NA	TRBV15	TGTGCCACCAGCAGCCAACCAGGGATCTACGAGCAGTACTTC	CATSSQPGIYEQYF
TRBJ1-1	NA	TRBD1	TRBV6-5	TGTGCCAGCAGTTACCCCGGGACAGGGGGACCCACTGAAGCTTTCTTT	CASSYPGTGGPTEAFF
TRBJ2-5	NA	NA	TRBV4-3	TGCGCCAGCAGCCCTCAAGAGACCCAGTACTTC	CASSPQETQYF
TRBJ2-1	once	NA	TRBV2	TGTGCCAGCAGTGGGTCGGTAAGCTCCTACAATGAGCAGTTCTTC	CASSGSVSSYNEQFF
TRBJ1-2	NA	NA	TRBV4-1	TGCGCCAGCAGCCAGGGGACATCTAACTATGGCTACACCTTC	CASSQGTSNYGYTF
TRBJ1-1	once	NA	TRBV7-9	TGTGCCAGCAGCTTATCAGCGACCTACACTGAAGCTTTCTTT	CASSLSATYTEAFF
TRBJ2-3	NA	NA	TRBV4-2	TGTGCCAGCAGCCAAGAATTCGGGGGGCCAACAGATACGCAGTATTTT	CASSQEFGGPTDTQYF
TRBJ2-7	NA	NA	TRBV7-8	TGTGCCAGCAGCTTAGTAACCGGGAGAGTCTACGAGCAGTACTTC	CASSLVTGRVYEQYF
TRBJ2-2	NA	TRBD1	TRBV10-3	TGTGCCATCAGACGACAGGGGAGCGGCACCGGGGAGCTGTTTTTT	CAIRRQGSGTGELFF
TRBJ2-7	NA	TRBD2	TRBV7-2	TGTGCCAGCAGCTCGACTAGCGGGGGTTACGAGCAGTACTTC	CASSSTSGGYEQYF
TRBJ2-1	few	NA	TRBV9	TGTGCCAGCAGCGAGGGAGATTGGATCCACAATGAGCAGTTCTTC	CASSEGDWIHNEQFF
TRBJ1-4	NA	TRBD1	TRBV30	TGTGCCTGGAGTAACGACAGGGAGTATAAAAAACTGTTTTTT	CAWSNDREYKKLFF
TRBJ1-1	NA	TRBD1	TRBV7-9	TGTGCCAGCAGCTTTGGGGACAGGGCTCAGACTGAAGCTTTCTTT	CASSFGDRAQTEAFF
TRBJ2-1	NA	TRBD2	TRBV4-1	TGCGCCAGCAGGATTAGCGGGGGGAGCTCCTACAATGAGCAGTTCTTC	CASRISGGSSYNEQFF
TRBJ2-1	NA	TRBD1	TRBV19	TGTGCCAGTACTGACAGGGCTAGCTCCTACAATGAGCAGTTCTTC	CASTDRASSYNEQFF
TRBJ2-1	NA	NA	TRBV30	TGTGCCTGGAGTGGCCAGTACAATGAGCAGTTCTTC	CAWSGQYNEQFF